Sequencing of this TCR beta chain was carried out in a study of early T cells in non-severe SARS-CoV-2 infection. Study overall: Unsorted whole blood bulk RNA was sequenced, with unpaired chains.

About this clonotype: What it binds is not known.

Study-wide results and caveats: Reliance on VDJdb matching favored anti-spike CD8 responses; private and CD4 specificities were missed.

The protocol attached unique molecular identifiers to individual cDNA molecules. TCRdb re-analysed the 5' RACE reads in MiXCR, keeping a single row per CDR3 protein. The data contain about 60,000 distinct CDR3 sequences, about 11% of them seen just once; the ten biggest clones take up less than 3.5%. The V gene's germline CDR1 is KGHSH and CDR2 LQKENI. V dropped 6 bases and J dropped 4; count of bases not matched to a gene: 7. This CDR3 has 14 residues. The chain has TRBV18 and TRBJ2-7; 9 positions agree with TRBD1. The source is an adult who was a healthcare worker with PCR-confirmed SARS-CoV-2 infection or an uninfected control (not recorded which). This specimen was whole blood, taken at baseline. For the CDR3, the DNA is TGTGCCAGCTCCTCCGGGACAGGGTGGTACGAGCAGTACTTC. It is translated as CASSSGTGWYEQYF.